This entry features one TCR beta chain sequence. Here immunoSEQ multiplex PCR was the method, and the copy in TCRdb shows in-frame clones only, minus some. In the table there are around 30,000 clones, 86% of which are singletons. This entry belongs to a study of OX40 agonist ivuxolimab in advanced cancers. Overall study context: Patients were given ivuxolimab, an antibody that agonizes OX40 (CD134).

CDR3 length: 14 residues. CDR1 LNHDA and CDR2 SQIVND come from the germline V gene (reference sequence). J lost 2 bases, V lost 5 bases, and 4 bases had no gene match. The sequenced sample was CD4+ or CD8+ T cells sorted from blood, obtained in a trial of the OX40 agonist ivuxolimab. The J gene is TRBJ2-7, the V gene TRBV19; 9 positions match TRBD2. The origin of this receptor is an adult with an advanced solid tumor such as melanoma, head and neck, liver or kidney cancer. The DNA of the CDR3 is TGTGCCAGTAGTGGTGCTAGCGGGGCCTACGAGCAGTACTTC. As protein: CASSGASGAYEQYF.